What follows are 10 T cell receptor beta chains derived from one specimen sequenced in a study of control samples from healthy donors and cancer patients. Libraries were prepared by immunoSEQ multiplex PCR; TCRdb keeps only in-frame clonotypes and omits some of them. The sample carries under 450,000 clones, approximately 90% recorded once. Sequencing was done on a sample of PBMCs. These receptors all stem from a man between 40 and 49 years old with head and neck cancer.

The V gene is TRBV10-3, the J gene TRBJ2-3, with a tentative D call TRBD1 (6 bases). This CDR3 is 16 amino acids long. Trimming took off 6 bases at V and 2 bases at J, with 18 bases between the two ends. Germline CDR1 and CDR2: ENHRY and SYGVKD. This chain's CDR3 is CAISRRGGSDTDTQYF. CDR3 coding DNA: TGTGCCATCAGCCGGAGAGGGGGATCGGACACAGATACGCAGTATTTT.

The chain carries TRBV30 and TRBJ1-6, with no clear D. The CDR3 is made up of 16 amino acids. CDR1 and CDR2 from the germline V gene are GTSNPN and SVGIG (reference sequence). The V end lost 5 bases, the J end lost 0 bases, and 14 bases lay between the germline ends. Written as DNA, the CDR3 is TGTGCCTGGGCTCCGGGAGTTAGCTCCTATAATTCACCCCTCCACTTT. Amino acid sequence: CAWAPGVSSYNSPLHF.

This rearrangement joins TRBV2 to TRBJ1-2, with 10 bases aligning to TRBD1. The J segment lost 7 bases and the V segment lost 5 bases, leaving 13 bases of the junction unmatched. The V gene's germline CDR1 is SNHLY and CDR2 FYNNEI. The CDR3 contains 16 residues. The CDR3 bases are TGTGCCAGCAGTCCCCAGCCGACAGGGGGCGCGGGTGGCTACACCTTC. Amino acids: CASSPQPTGGAGGYTF.

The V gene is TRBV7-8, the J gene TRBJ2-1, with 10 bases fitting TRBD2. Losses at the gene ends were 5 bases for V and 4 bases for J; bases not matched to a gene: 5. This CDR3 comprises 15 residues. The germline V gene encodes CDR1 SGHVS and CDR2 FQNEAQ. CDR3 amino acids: CASSQGLAVYNEQFF. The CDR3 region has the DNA TGTGCCAGCAGCCAAGGACTAGCGGTGTACAATGAGCAGTTCTTC.

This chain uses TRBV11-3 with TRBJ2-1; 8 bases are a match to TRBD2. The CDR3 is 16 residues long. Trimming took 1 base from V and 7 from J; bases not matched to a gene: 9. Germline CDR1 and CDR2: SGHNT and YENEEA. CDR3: CASSLGRGAPWNEQFF. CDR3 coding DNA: TGTGCCAGCAGCTTAGGGCGGGGGGCCCCGTGGAATGAGCAGTTCTTC.

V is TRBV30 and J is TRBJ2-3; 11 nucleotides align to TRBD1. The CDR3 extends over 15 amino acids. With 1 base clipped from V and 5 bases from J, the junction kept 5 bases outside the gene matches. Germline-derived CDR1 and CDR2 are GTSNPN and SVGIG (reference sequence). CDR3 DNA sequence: TGTGCCTGGAGTGGGGACAGGGGGTCGGGAGATACGCAGTATTTT. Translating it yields CAWSGDRGSGDTQYF.

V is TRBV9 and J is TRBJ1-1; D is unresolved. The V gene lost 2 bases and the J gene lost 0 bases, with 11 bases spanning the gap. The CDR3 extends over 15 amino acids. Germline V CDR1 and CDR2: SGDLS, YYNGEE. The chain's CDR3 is CASSVSVVMNTEAFF. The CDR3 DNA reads TGTGCCAGCAGCGTTTCCGTTGTCATGAACACTGAAGCTTTCTTT.

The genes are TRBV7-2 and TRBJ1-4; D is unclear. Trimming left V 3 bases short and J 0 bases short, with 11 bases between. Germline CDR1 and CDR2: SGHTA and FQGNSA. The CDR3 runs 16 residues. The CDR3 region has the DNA TGTGCCAGCAGCTTTATAACCCCCTCAACTAATGAAAAACTGTTTTTT. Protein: CASSFITPSTNEKLFF. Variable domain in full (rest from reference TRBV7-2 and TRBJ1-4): GAGVSQSPSNKVTEKGKDVELRCDPISGHTALYWYRQSLGQGLEFLIYFQGNSAPDKSGLPSDRFSAERTGGSVSTLTIQRTQQEDSAVYLCASSFITPSTNEKLFFGSGTQLSVL.

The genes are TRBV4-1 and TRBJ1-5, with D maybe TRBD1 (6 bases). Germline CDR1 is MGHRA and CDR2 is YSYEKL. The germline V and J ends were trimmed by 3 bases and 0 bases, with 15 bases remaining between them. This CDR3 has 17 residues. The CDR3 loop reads CASSHQPTGYSNQPQHF. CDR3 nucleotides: TGCGCCAGCAGCCATCAACCGACAGGCTATAGCAATCAGCCCCAGCATTTT.

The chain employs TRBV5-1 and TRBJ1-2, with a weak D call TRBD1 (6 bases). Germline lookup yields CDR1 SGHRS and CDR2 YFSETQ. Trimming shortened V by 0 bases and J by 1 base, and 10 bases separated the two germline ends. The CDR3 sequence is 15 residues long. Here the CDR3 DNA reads TGCGCCAGCAGCTTGGTACAGGGCAGTAACTATGGCTACACCTTC. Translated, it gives CASSLVQGSNYGYTF.